Sequencing of this TCR beta chain was carried out in a study of blood T cell repertoires in COVID-19. The overall study: Both acute and convalescent COVID-19 samples were obtained from the United States, Italy and Spain. The cDNA or gDNA used as material had been derived from T cells, B-cell-depleted T cells, or PBMCs.

Per germline, CDR1 KGHDR and CDR2 SFDVKD. Trimming stripped 6 bases from V and 1 base from J, with 14 bases between. The CDR3 has 15 residues. As processed by the authors: Estimates of nucleated cell counts were drawn from the amplification of reference gene primers. Method: immunoSEQ multiplex PCR; TCRdb's copy keeps in-frame clones and lacks some. That table gives V, J and clone size, and the DNA gave D and trimming. The sample includes 56,000 or so clones, around 84% of them seen just once. The chain joins TRBV24-1 to TRBJ1-1, with D tentatively TRBD1 (6 bases). What was sequenced was peripheral blood. This receptor was obtained from a man aged 45-65 years with acute or convalescent COVID-19. This CDR3 reads CATSRGAVRNTEAFF. Written as DNA, the CDR3 is TGTGCCACCAGTCGGGGGGCGGTTAGGAACACTGAAGCTTTCTTT.